A single sample gave rise to the 28 T cell receptor beta chains below, sequenced in a study of technical replicates of blood from a handful of donors. Method: immunoSEQ multiplex PCR; TCRdb's copy keeps in-frame clones and lacks some. Here the sample spans some 70,000 clones, around 89% being singletons. Sequenced input: PBMCs. These receptors were collected from a human donor in good health. Some clones in this sample may be carry-over from other donors' samples.

The chain uses TRBV7-3 and TRBJ1-4; 7 nucleotides align to TRBD1. CDR1 SGHTA and CDR2 FQGTGA come from the germline V gene. CDR3 length equals 15 residues. Germline trimming cut 5 bases from V and 10 bases from J; bases unmatched to any gene: 13. As DNA, the CDR3 is TGTGCCAGCAGCGCCCCGGGACAGACCCGCGGAAAACTGTTTTTT. Translation: CASSAPGQTRGKLFF.

This rearrangement joins TRBV7-8 to TRBJ2-7; no reliable D call. This CDR3 has 13 residues. The V and J ends lost 4 bases and 3 bases respectively, with 10 bases between them. In germline, CDR1 is SGHVS, CDR2 FQNEAQ. CDR3 DNA: TGTGCCAGCAGCTCCCGTTTTCGCTACGAGCAGTACTTC. This encodes CASSSRFRYEQYF. The full variable domain, rest sourced from reference TRBV7-8 and TRBJ2-7, is GAGVSQSPRYKVAKRGQDVALRCDPISGHVSLFWYQQALGQGPEFLTYFQNEAQLDKSGLPSDRFFAERPEGSVSTLKIQRTQQEDSAVYLCASSSRFRYEQYFGPGTRLTVT.

The rearrangement uses TRBV6-1 and TRBJ2-7, with unresolved D. V dropped 7 bases and J dropped 5 bases, with 12 bases sitting between them. The V gene's germline CDR1 is MNHNS and CDR2 SASEGT. The CDR3 runs to 12 residues. The CDR3 protein is CASTPNVDEQYF. In nucleotides, the CDR3 is TGTGCCAGCACCCCTAACGTCGACGAGCAGTACTTC.

The V and J genes are TRBV2 and TRBJ2-7; 7 bases are shared with TRBD1. V was clipped by 5 bases and J by 3 bases; unmatched bases: 7. The CDR3 consists of 14 residues. Germline CDR1 and CDR2: SNHLY and FYNNEI. Here the CDR3 reads CASSKGQIYYEQYF. Written as DNA, the CDR3 is TGTGCCAGCAGTAAGGGACAGATATACTACGAGCAGTACTTC.

The chain uses TRBV7-6 and TRBJ2-1; D is unclear. The V end was cut by 6 bases, the J end by 7 bases, with 7 bases between. Germline values: CDR1 SGHVS, CDR2 FNYEAQ. The CDR3 has 11 amino acids. The CDR3 loop is CASSSPNEQFF. The DNA of the CDR3 is TGTGCCAGCAGTTCCCCTAATGAGCAGTTCTTC.

This clone appeared a single time. V usage is TRBV4-1 and J usage is TRBJ1-4; a possible D gene is TRBD1 (5 bases). Deletions cut 1 base from V and 6 bases from J, with 9 bases between. CDR3 length: 14 residues. Germline V CDR1 and CDR2: MGHRA, YSYEKL. The chain's CDR3 is CASSQGTTDEKLFF. Here the CDR3 DNA reads TGCGCCAGCAGCCAAGGGACAACCGATGAAAAACTGTTTTTT.

This clone occurred once. The rearrangement links TRBV6-6 to TRBJ1-1; a weak D match, TRBD1 (6 bases). Germline V gene sequence: CDR1 MNHNY, CDR2 SVGAGI (reference sequence). Trimming took off 6 bases at V and 4 bases at J, with 12 bases between the two ends. The CDR3 runs to 13 residues. CDR3 bases: TGTGCCAGCAGACCACAGGGAGCCACTGAAGCTTTCTTT. Amino acids: CASRPQGATEAFF.

V usage is TRBV6-1 and J usage is TRBJ2-5; 8 nucleotides align to TRBD1. CDR1 MNHNS and CDR2 SASEGT come from the germline V gene. Trimming removed 4 bases from V and 4 bases from J; junction bases left unmatched: 8. The CDR3 sequence is 15 residues long. CDR3 amino acids: CASSVGGTGGETQYF. DNA for the CDR3: TGTGCCAGCAGTGTGGGTGGTACAGGGGGAGAGACCCAGTACTTC.

The rearrangement links TRBV14 to TRBJ1-3; D possibly corresponds to TRBD1 (5 bases). This CDR3 has 12 residues. V lost 2 bases and J lost 9, with 8 bases in between. Germline V gene lookup returns CDR1 SGHDN and CDR2 FVKESK. The CDR3 loop reads CASSQQGTTIYF. The CDR3 DNA follows: TGTGCCAGCAGCCAACAGGGCACCACCATATATTTT.

This chain joins TRBV5-1 and TRBJ1-1; perhaps TRBD1 as D (6 bases). V was pared by 4 bases and J by 1 base, with 11 bases between. CDR1 is SGHRS and CDR2 is YFSETQ in the germline V gene. The CDR3 is 14 amino acids. The chain's CDR3 is CASSAGVANTEAFF. Written as DNA, the CDR3 is TGCGCCAGCAGCGCAGGGGTGGCGAACACTGAAGCTTTCTTT.

The V and J genes are TRBV10-3 and TRBJ2-3, with 12 bases identical to TRBD2. Germline trimming cut 1 base from V and 1 base from J; bases unmatched to any gene: 3. The CDR3 spans 17 residues. Germline CDR1 is ENHRY and CDR2 is SYGVKD. The CDR3 protein is CAISEWASGGGTDTQYF. In DNA, the CDR3 is TGTGCCATCAGTGAGTGGGCTAGCGGGGGGGGCACAGATACGCAGTATTTT.

V gene TRBV9 combines with J gene TRBJ2-3; 9 bases match TRBD1. CDR1 SGDLS and CDR2 YYNGEE come from the germline V gene. CDR3 length equals 15 residues. With V trimmed by 4 bases and J by 6 bases, 9 bases remained unmatched. The CDR3 DNA reads as TGTGCCAGCAGCCCAACGACAGGGGGGGCCGATACGCAGTATTTT. It yields the protein CASSPTTGGADTQYF.

The gene calls are TRBV18 and TRBJ2-2; D unclear. V lost 4 bases, J lost 3 bases, and 15 bases lay in between. The CDR3 consists of 16 residues. Germline V gives CDR1 KGHSH, CDR2 LQKENI. The DNA of the CDR3 is TGTGCCAGCTCACGTCAACGGTCCGCGGACACCGGGGAGCTGTTTTTT. This encodes CASSRQRSADTGELFF.

The CDR3 loop reads CASSSSGSYEQYF. The CDR3 DNA reads as TGTGCCAGCAGCTCCTCGGGCTCCTACGAGCAGTACTTC. The chain links TRBV7-3 to TRBJ2-7; D is unclear. Trimming pared 4 bases from V and 0 bases from J, leaving 7 bases between. The CDR3 contains 13 residues. Germline values: CDR1 SGHTA, CDR2 FQGTGA.

The CDR3 region is CASSRNRGGRNYGYTF. CDR3 nucleotides: TGTGCCAGTAGTCGAAACCGGGGGGGGCGGAACTATGGCTACACCTTC. The rearrangement joins TRBV19 to TRBJ1-2, with TRBD1 as a possible D gene (6 bases). The CDR3 length is 16 residues. Germline V gene sequence: CDR1 LNHDA, CDR2 SQIVND (reference sequence). With 5 bases removed from V and 2 bases from J, the gap between germline ends came to 18 bases.

The chain combines TRBV19 with TRBJ1-2, with D maybe TRBD1 (5 bases). V was shortened by 5 bases and J by 0 bases, with 10 bases between the two germline ends. Germline CDR1 reads LNHDA; CDR2 reads SQIVND (reference sequence). CDR3 length: 14 residues. The CDR3 loop reads CASSATGSNYGYTF. In DNA, the CDR3 is TGTGCCAGTAGTGCCACAGGTTCTAACTATGGCTACACCTTC.

The gene calls are TRBV5-1 and TRBJ1-2; TRBD1 matches 11 bases. Germline values: CDR1 SGHRS, CDR2 YFSETQ. This CDR3 has 16 amino acids. The ends lost 4 bases at V and 7 bases at J; junction bases unmatched: 12. CDR3 residues: CASSPNPGTGGFGYTF. For the CDR3, the DNA is TGCGCCAGCAGCCCAAACCCCGGGACAGGGGGTTTTGGCTACACCTTC. Looking up the rest from reference TRBV5-1 and TRBJ1-2 gives the full variable domain: KAGVTQTPRYLIKTRGQQVTLSCSPISGHRSVSWYQQTPGQGLQFLFEYFSETQRNKGNFPGRFSGRQFSNSRSEMNVSTLELGDSALYLCASSPNPGTGGFGYTFGSGTRLTVV.

This chain connects TRBV6-5 to TRBJ2-7; maybe TRBD2 (7 bases). CDR1 is MNHEY, CDR2 SVGAGI, per germline. The CDR3 length is 16 residues. Trimming removed 0 bases at V and 2 bases at J, with 14 bases between. The CDR3: CASSYSGGGGAYEQYF. CDR3 coding DNA: TGTGCCAGCAGTTACTCGGGGGGCGGGGGTGCCTACGAGCAGTACTTC.

This clone is judged large. This rearrangement joins TRBV5-1 to TRBJ2-7, with TRBD2 matching 9 bases. Germline-derived CDR1 and CDR2 are SGHRS and YFSETQ. The CDR3 has 14 amino acids. V shed 5 bases, J shed 5 bases, and the junction held 8 bases outside the gene matches. As DNA, the CDR3 is TGCGCCAGCAGTTCAGCGGGGGGATATCACGAGCAGTACTTC. Its protein product is CASSSAGGYHEQYF.

V gene TRBV7-8 combines with J gene TRBJ2-2; D call uncertain. Trimming shortened V by 8 bases and J by 4 bases, and 20 bases separated the two germline ends. Germline CDR1 and CDR2: SGHVS and FQNEAQ. CDR3 length: 16 residues. This CDR3 reads CASLPGRRPSTGELFF. The CDR3 DNA reads TGTGCCAGCCTACCCGGTCGGCGGCCGTCCACCGGGGAGCTGTTTTTT.

This clone was counted once. V usage is TRBV19 and J usage is TRBJ2-1, with 8 bases identical to TRBD1. The V segment lost 7 bases and the J segment 5 bases; nucleotides outside the gene matches: 10. This CDR3 comprises 15 residues. Germline CDR1 reads LNHDA; CDR2 reads SQIVND (reference sequence). CDR3 loop: CASTQTGGINNEQFF. The CDR3 DNA sequence: TGTGCCAGTACCCAAACAGGGGGGATAAACAATGAGCAGTTCTTC.

This chain connects TRBV5-1 to TRBJ2-3, with D possibly TRBD2 on 5 matching bases. CDR1 is SGHRS and CDR2 is YFSETQ in the germline V gene. The CDR3 has 16 amino acids. V gave up 4 bases and J gave up 2 bases, with 17 bases separating them. The CDR3 DNA is TGCGCCAGCAGCGCGGGTCTAGGTCAGGTCACAGATACGCAGTATTTT. Amino acids: CASSAGLGQVTDTQYF.

This rearrangement joins TRBV10-3 to TRBJ1-1; weak D call: TRBD1 (5 bases). Germline V lookup: CDR1 ENHRY, CDR2 SYGVKD. The V end lost 0 bases, the J end lost 0 bases, and 14 bases lay between the germline ends. The length of the CDR3 is 17 residues. The DNA for the CDR3 is TGTGCCATCAGTGAGTCAGCTACAGGACCCATGAACACTGAAGCTTTCTTT. Its protein product is CAISESATGPMNTEAFF.

The chain links TRBV30 to TRBJ1-2; perhaps TRBD1 as D (5 bases). Germline V gene data show CDR1 as GTSNPN and CDR2 as SVGIG (reference sequence). This CDR3 contains 13 residues. V lost 0 bases and J lost 3, with 8 bases in between. Here the CDR3 reads CAWSVGGDYGYTF. CDR3 in DNA: TGTGCCTGGAGTGTTGGGGGGGACTATGGCTACACCTTC.

V and J are TRBV6-5 and TRBJ2-7; 9 bases are a match to TRBD2. V lost 0 bases to trimming and J lost 7 bases; unmatched junction nucleotides: 7. The germline V gene encodes CDR1 MNHEY and CDR2 SVGAGI. This CDR3 is 15 amino acids long. The DNA for the CDR3 is TGTGCCAGCAGTTACTCGCCTAGCGGGGTTTGGGAGCAGTACTTC. This encodes CASSYSPSGVWEQYF.

J is TRBJ1-6 and V is TRBV6-5; 10 bases are a match to TRBD1. The length of the CDR3 is 15 residues. The V and J ends lost 4 bases and 3 bases, in that order; junction bases with no gene match: 0. Looked up from germline, CDR1 is MNHEY and CDR2 is SVGAGI. CDR3 protein: CASSWTGGYNSPLHF. In DNA form, the CDR3 reads TGTGCCAGCAGTTGGACAGGGGGCTATAATTCACCCCTCCACTTT.

The rearrangement links TRBV10-3 to TRBJ2-2, with 15 nucleotides matching TRBD2. The CDR3 spans 18 residues. V dropped 9 bases and J dropped 4; count of bases not matched to a gene: 12. Germline CDR1 and CDR2: ENHRY and SYGVKD. CDR3 bases: TGTGCCATTTCTTCCGGGACTAGCGGGGGGATGGGCACCGGGGAGCTGTTTTTT. It yields the protein CAISSGTSGGMGTGELFF.

The genes are TRBV7-8 and TRBJ2-7, with D perhaps TRBD1 (6 bases). The CDR3 sequence is 12 residues long. V was clipped by 1 base and J by 5 bases, with 6 bases between them. From germline, CDR1 is SGHVS and CDR2 FQNEAQ. The CDR3 nucleotides are TGTGCCAGCAGCTTAGAGGGGGACGAGCAGTACTTC. It codes for CASSLEGDEQYF.